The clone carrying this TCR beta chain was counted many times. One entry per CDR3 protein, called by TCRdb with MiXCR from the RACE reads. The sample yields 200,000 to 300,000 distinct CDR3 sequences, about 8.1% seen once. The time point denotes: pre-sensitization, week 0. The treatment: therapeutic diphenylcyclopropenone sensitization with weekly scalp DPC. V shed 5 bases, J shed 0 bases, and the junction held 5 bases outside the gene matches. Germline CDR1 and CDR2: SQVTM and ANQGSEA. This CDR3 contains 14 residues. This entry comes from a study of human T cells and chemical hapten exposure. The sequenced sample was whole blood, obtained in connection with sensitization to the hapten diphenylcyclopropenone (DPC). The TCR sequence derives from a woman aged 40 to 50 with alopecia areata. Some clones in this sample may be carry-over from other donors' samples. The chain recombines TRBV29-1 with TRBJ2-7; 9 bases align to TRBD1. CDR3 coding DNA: TGCAGCGTTTCCGGGACAGGGAGCTCCTACGAGCAGTACTTC. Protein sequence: CSVSGTGSSYEQYF.